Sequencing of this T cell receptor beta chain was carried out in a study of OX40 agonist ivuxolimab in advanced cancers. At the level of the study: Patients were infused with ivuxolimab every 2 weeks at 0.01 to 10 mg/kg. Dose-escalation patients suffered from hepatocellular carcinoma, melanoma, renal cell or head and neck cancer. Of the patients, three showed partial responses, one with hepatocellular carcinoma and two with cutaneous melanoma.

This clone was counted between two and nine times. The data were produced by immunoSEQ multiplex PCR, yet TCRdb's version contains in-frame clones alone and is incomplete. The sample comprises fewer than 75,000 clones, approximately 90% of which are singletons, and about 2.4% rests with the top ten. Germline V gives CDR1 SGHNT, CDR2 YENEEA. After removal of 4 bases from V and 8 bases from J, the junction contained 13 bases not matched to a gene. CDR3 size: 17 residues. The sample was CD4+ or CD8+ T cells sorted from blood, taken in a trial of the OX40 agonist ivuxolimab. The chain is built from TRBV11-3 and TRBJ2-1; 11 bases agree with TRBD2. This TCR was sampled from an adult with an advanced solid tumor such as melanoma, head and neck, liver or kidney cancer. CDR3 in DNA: TGTGCCAGCAGCTCGCCCCTAGCGGGAGGAATGAGGGATGAGCAGTTCTTC. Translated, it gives CASSSPLAGGMRDEQFF.